This TCR beta chain was sequenced during a study of neurological immune-mediated disorders. The CDR3 spans 13 residues. Trimming shortened V by 0 bases and J by 6 bases, and 6 bases separated the two germline ends. Germline V gene sequence: CDR1 LGHDT, CDR2 YNNKEL (reference sequence). MiXCR, run by TCRdb on the 5' RACE reads, gives a single entry per CDR3 protein. Seen here are 30,000 to 35,000 distinct CDR3 sequences, roughly 25% observed once, and the top ten hold 25% to 30%. General study results and limits: Among expanded clones, no CDR3 amino acid sequences were shared across subjects, a pattern suggesting private repertoires in all groups. In HTLV-1-associated myelopathy, TCR clonal expansion was greatest, and in multiple sclerosis it was least, below healthy controls.

Only a few counts were recorded for this clonotype. Its antigen remains unknown. The cells used in sorted libraries, CD4+ or CD8+ T cells, numbered 900,000 to 1,000,000. The chain has TRBV3-1 and TRBJ1-5, with D uncertain. The receptor was isolated from a man over 45 with HTLV-1-associated myelopathy (HAM/TSP). The sequencing sample was made of CD4+ T cells from blood. CDR3 sequence (DNA): TGTGCCAGCAGCCAAGATCTTCGTCAGCCCCAGCATTTT. Translated, it gives CASSQDLRQPQHF. Combining the CDR3 with reference TRBV3-1 and TRBJ1-5 gives the whole variable domain DTAVSQTPKYLVTQMGNDKSIKCEQNLGHDTMYWYKQDSKKFLKIMFSYNNKELIINETVPNRFSPKSPDKAHLNLHINSLELGDSAVYFCASSQDLRQPQHFGDGTRLSIL.